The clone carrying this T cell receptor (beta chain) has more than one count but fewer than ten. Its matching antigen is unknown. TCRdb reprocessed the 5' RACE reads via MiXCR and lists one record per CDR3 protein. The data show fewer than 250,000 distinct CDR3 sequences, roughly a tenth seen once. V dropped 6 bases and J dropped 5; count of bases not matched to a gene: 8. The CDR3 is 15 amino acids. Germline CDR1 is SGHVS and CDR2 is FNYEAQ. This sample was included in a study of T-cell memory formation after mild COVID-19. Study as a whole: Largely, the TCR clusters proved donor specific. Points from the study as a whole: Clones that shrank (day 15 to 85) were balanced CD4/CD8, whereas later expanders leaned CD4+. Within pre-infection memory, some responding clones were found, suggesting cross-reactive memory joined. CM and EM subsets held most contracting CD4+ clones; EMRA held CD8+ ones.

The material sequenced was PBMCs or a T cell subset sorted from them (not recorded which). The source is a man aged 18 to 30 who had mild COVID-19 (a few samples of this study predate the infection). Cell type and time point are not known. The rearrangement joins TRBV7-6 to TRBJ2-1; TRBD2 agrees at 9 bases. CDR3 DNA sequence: TGTGCCAGCAGGGTGGCGGGGGGGCCCAACAATGAGCAGTTCTTC. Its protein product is CASRVAGGPNNEQFF.